Sequencing of this T cell receptor beta chain was carried out in a study of shared clonotypes between healthy human individuals. In the study overall: The donors, two women and a few men, were aged 18 to 49. Study-wide results and limits: Shared clonotypes across all four donors exceeded non-shared ones in generation probability. Clonotype sharing across several donors was observed for around 4.8% of naive CD4 clonotypes. Across subsets, estimated richness was generally greater for naive than for memory populations.

Naive-designated CD8 cells lacked CD45RO, were positively enriched for CCR7, and omitted terminally differentiated effector memory CD45RA+ cells. From germline, CDR1 is MGHRA and CDR2 YSYEKL. The V segment lost 0 bases and the J segment 3 bases; nucleotides outside the gene matches: 9. This CDR3 comprises 17 residues. The repertoire was sequenced with immunoSEQ multiplex PCR; TCRdb's copy has only in-frame clones and lacks some. The sample carries around 550,000 clones, around 96% recorded once. With respect to this clone: Its antigen remains unidentified.

The chain joins TRBV4-1 to TRBJ2-7; TRBD1 matches at 9 bases. The sequenced material came from naive CD8+ T cells sorted from blood. The sequence came from a woman aged 25 to 39 in good health. CDR3 protein: CASSQDKVGQGLYEQYF. The CDR3 bases are TGCGCCAGCAGCCAAGACAAGGTGGGACAGGGTCTCTACGAGCAGTACTTC.